This TCR beta chain was profiled in a study of T cell responses to AZD1222 COVID-19 vaccine. Study-level results: The number of AZD1222 recipients seropositive at baseline was only five to seven.

The repertoire was sequenced with immunoSEQ multiplex PCR; TCRdb's copy has only in-frame clones and lacks some. Altogether around 110,000 clones are present, roughly nine tenths being singletons, with the ten largest covering around 6.7%. In the case of this clone: Its antigen is unknown.

Here the sequenced sample was peripheral blood, taken on day 0 of AZD1222 vaccination. The receptor comes from an adult in good health.

The CDR3 loop reads CASSLGRGEQFF. The CDR3 DNA reads as TGTGCCAGCAGCCTTGGGAGAGGGGAGCAGTTCTTC. The V call is TRBV6-6, the J call TRBJ2-1, with a weak D call TRBD2 (5 bases). The CDR3 loop spans 12 amino acids. From germline, CDR1 is MNHNY and CDR2 SVGAGI (reference sequence). V lost 6 bases to trimming and J lost 10 bases, with 13 bases between them.